The source of this T cell receptor (beta chain) is a study of blood T cells in healthy people across ages. The V gene end was trimmed by 3 bases and the J gene end by 0 bases; junction bases not matched to a gene: 5. The CDR3 consists of 14 residues. CDR1 is DFQATT, CDR2 SNEGSKA, per germline (reference sequence). The people who gave samples were healthy Caucasians from Russia, aged roughly 6 to 100. A second PCR, run for about 6 to 11 cycles, used a sample-barcoded 5' primer plus a J-beta primer mix. Via MiXCR, TCRdb re-called the 5' RACE reads, giving one row per CDR3 protein. The table shows roughly 560,000 distinct CDR3 sequences, with 24% occurring only once. Findings and caveats of the study: Naive and antigen-experienced cells could not be conclusively compared, given unsorted PBMCs. Age showed a roughly linear inverse relationship with TCR beta diversity per million T cells.

There are a few counts of this clonotype. Its antigen remains unidentified. The sample was also linked to a second study, of T cells of mothers and their children. That paper notes: Sequencing revealed no T cell clones that were persistent and microchimeric.

The sequence came from a boy between 5 and 17 years old in good health. The sequenced material came from blood. V gene TRBV20-1 combines with J gene TRBJ2-7, with 7 bases identical to TRBD1. CDR3 sequence: CSARGTEFSYEQYF. The CDR3 DNA is TGCAGTGCTAGGGGGACAGAGTTCTCCTACGAGCAGTACTTC.